The clone carrying this TCR beta chain was seen ten or more times. This specimen belongs to a study of shared clonotypes between healthy human individuals. Genomic DNA from each subset was divided evenly over several immunoSEQ plates. Profiling relied on immunoSEQ multiplex PCR, and the TCRdb table lists in-frame clones only, not all of them. Among around 720,000 clones, around three quarters were seen once, and the ten largest hold 1.5% to 2%. Splitting the CD4+ cells yielded a CD45RA+ naive subset and a CD45RA-negative memory subset. This sequence originates from a woman aged 25-40 years in good health. Material for sequencing was memory CD4+ T cells sorted from blood. As to subset: CD45RA-negative fraction.

CDR3 sequence: CASSLGWGTYNEQFF. The DNA of the CDR3 is TGCGCCAGCAGCCTGGGGTGGGGGACCTACAATGAGCAGTTCTTC. This chain joins TRBV4-1 and TRBJ2-1, with D perhaps TRBD1 or TRBD2 (5 bases each). Germline V gene sequence: CDR1 MGHRA, CDR2 YSYEKL. The CDR3 runs to 15 residues. V shed 4 bases and J shed 2 bases, with 12 bases lying between them.